The rows below give T cell receptor beta chains drawn from one sample of a study of identical twins. TCRdb re-called the 5' RACE reads through MiXCR, storing one row per CDR3 protein. The table shows 450,000 or so distinct CDR3 sequences, with 12% to 15% occurring only once. The same specimen was also included in a second study, on yellow fever vaccine responses in identical twins.

The sample comprised CD4+ T cells sorted from blood. The source of these receptors is a woman aged 18-29 years in good health. Each CDR3 is given with its conserved first and last residue. Each record gives: D gene, J gene, V gene, clone size, CDR3 protein, CDR3 DNA. A D gene is named only where the DNA matches it firmly. Only some rows state a clone size, as once, few, many or a class for expanded clones.

-	TRBJ2-2	TRBV30	-	CAWRPTGASGGELFF	TGTGCCTGGAGACCGACGGGGGCTTCGGGCGGGGAGCTGTTTTTT
TRBD1	TRBJ2-3	TRBV6-1	-	CASSDPGTVSTDTQYF	TGTGCCAGCAGTGACCCCGGGACAGTTAGCACAGATACGCAGTATTTT
-	TRBJ2-7	TRBV6-2/TRBV6-3	-	CASSRDGLEQYF	TGTGCCAGCAGTCGGGACGGGCTGGAGCAGTACTTC
-	TRBJ1-5	TRBV28	-	CASTLWGQPQHF	TGTGCCAGCACCCTGTGGGGGCAGCCCCAGCATTTT
-	TRBJ1-2	TRBV19	few	CASSPVDKYGYTF	TGTGCCAGTAGTCCAGTGGACAAGTATGGCTACACCTTC
TRBD1	TRBJ2-1	TRBV12-3/TRBV12-4	many	CASSPGTGAYNEQFF	TGTGCCAGCAGCCCCGGGACAGGGGCTTACAATGAGCAGTTCTTC
-	TRBJ1-1	TRBV7-8	few	CASRRRGQVGKAFF	TGTGCCAGCAGGAGACGGGGCCAGGTCGGAAAAGCTTTCTTT
-	TRBJ2-3	TRBV29-1	many	CSVVLGSDTQYF	TGCAGCGTTGTCCTCGGGTCAGATACGCAGTATTTT
-	TRBJ2-3	TRBV6-2/TRBV6-3	-	CASSYSVAGARTDTQYF	TGTGCCAGCAGTTACTCGGTAGCCGGGGCCCGCACAGATACGCAGTATTTT
-	TRBJ2-7	TRBV5-1	-	CASSFAPGGNSYEQYF	TGCGCCAGCAGCTTCGCCCCTGGCGGGAATTCCTACGAGCAGTACTTC
-	TRBJ2-5	TRBV7-9	-	CASTRGDKETQYF	TGTGCCAGCACCCGGGGGGACAAGGAGACCCAGTACTTC
TRBD1	TRBJ1-2	TRBV11-1	-	CASSLDRGSGGYTF	TGTGCCAGCAGCCTCGACAGGGGGTCGGGCGGCTACACCTTC
TRBD1	TRBJ2-7	TRBV18	many	CASSPTLLGQGAKQYF	TGTGCCAGCTCACCTACTCTGCTGGGACAGGGGGCTAAGCAGTACTTC
-	TRBJ2-3	TRBV20-1	few	CSARPPSLVAQYF	TGCAGTGCTCGGCCCCCGTCTTTAGTTGCGCAGTATTTT
-	TRBJ1-3	TRBV10-3	many	CAISEPSGNTIYF	TGTGCCATCAGTGAGCCCTCTGGAAACACCATATATTTT
-	TRBJ2-1	TRBV5-6	-	CASSSYYPGGASYNEQFF	TGTGCCAGCAGCTCCTACTATCCCGGCGGGGCTTCCTACAATGAGCAGTTCTTC
TRBD1	TRBJ2-1	TRBV4-2	-	CASSQGGQGESNEQFF	TGTGCCAGCAGCCAAGGTGGACAGGGGGAGTCCAATGAGCAGTTCTTC
-	TRBJ2-7	TRBV12-3/TRBV12-4	many	CASSRRQDYEQYF	TGTGCCAGCAGTCGAAGACAGGACTACGAGCAGTACTTC
TRBD1	TRBJ2-7	TRBV4-2	once	CASSQYQTGGYEQYF	TGTGCCAGCAGCCAATATCAGACAGGGGGCTACGAGCAGTACTTC
TRBD1	TRBJ2-7	TRBV28	few	CASSLDTTGGSIFYEQYF	TGTGCCAGCAGTTTGGACACGACAGGGGGTTCGATCTTTTACGAGCAGTACTTC